These 30 T cell receptor beta chains share one sample of origin, sequenced in a study of early stage breast cancer tumors. Assay: immunoSEQ multiplex PCR; the TCRdb copy retains only in-frame clones and omits some. The sample consists of around 10,000 clones, 71% of them appearing once. Material for sequencing was normal breast tissue next to the tumor. Receptor source: a person between 55 and 69 years old with breast cancer.

The chain employs TRBV30 and TRBJ2-7, with TRBD1 matching 9 bases. Germline V CDR1 and CDR2: GTSNPN, SVGIG (reference sequence). The CDR3 spans 13 residues. The V and J ends lost 3 bases and 3 bases, in that order; junction bases with no gene match: 3. CDR3: CAWSRGQGYEQYF. CDR3 nucleotide sequence: TGTGCCTGGAGCCGGGGACAGGGCTACGAGCAGTACTTC.

V gene TRBV18 combines with J gene TRBJ2-2; 11 nucleotides line up with TRBD2. V lost 0 bases to trimming and J lost 7 bases; unmatched junction nucleotides: 4. The CDR3 runs to 16 residues. Germline CDR1 is KGHSH and CDR2 is LQKENI. CDR3 bases: TGTGCCAGCTCACCACCCCTAGCGGGAGGCGGCGGGGAGCTGTTTTTT. The encoded protein is CASSPPLAGGGGELFF.

This sequence joins TRBV10-1 and TRBJ2-2, with unresolved D. From germline, CDR1 is WNHNN and CDR2 SYGVQD (reference sequence). Trimming removed 3 bases from V and 4 bases from J, with 6 bases in between. The CDR3 has 13 residues. DNA for the CDR3: TGCGCCAGCAGTGAACCCGGCACCGGGGAGCTGTTTTTT. Translating gives CASSEPGTGELFF.

The chain is built from TRBV10-3 and TRBJ2-1; D might be TRBD2 (6 bases). This CDR3 spans 13 amino acids. The V and J ends lost 7 bases and 8 bases respectively, with 15 bases between them. Germline loops: CDR1 ENHRY, CDR2 SYGVKD. CDR3 sequence (DNA): TGTGCCATCAATCGGGACTCGACGGATGAGCAGTTCTTC. Translated, it gives CAINRDSTDEQFF.

This sequence joins TRBV29-1 and TRBJ1-1; 8 bases map to TRBD1. J was trimmed by 1 base and V by 4 bases; bases with no gene match: 2. The length of the CDR3 is 13 residues. CDR1 and CDR2 (germline): SQVTM, ANQGSEA. The CDR3 DNA is TGCAGCGTTGTGGGACAGGCGAACACTGAAGCTTTCTTT. Translation: CSVVGQANTEAFF.

The chain has TRBV19 and TRBJ1-2; D is perhaps TRBD1 (5 bases). V was clipped by 8 bases and J by 8 bases, with 27 bases between them. CDR3 length equals 16 residues. Germline loops: CDR1 LNHDA, CDR2 SQIVND (reference sequence). This chain's CDR3 is CASWGEARGFLGGYTF. The CDR3 DNA is TGTGCCAGTTGGGGGGAAGCACGGGGGTTTTTGGGAGGCTACACCTTC.

This clone was recorded once. The V and J genes are TRBV28 and TRBJ2-3, with D perhaps matching TRBD2 (7 bases). V lost 6 bases and J lost 4, with 17 bases in between. The CDR3 length is 15 residues. Looked up from germline, CDR1 is MDHEN and CDR2 is SYDVKM. Written as DNA, the CDR3 is TGTGCCAGCAGGGGGGGAGGGGGAGGTGCAGATACGCAGTATTTT. Translation: CASRGGGGGADTQYF.

This clone has only a few counts. The chain is built from TRBV13 and TRBJ2-1; TRBD1 agrees at 10 bases. The ends lost 5 bases at V and 3 bases at J; junction bases unmatched: 13. The CDR3 is 18 amino acids. Germline-derived CDR1 and CDR2 are PRHDT and FYEKMQ (reference sequence). CDR3 protein: CASSPQVIGTGVYNEQFF. The DNA for the CDR3 is TGTGCCAGCAGCCCTCAGGTTATCGGGACAGGGGTCTACAATGAGCAGTTCTTC.

The chain is built from TRBV30 and TRBJ1-1, with 7 nucleotides matching TRBD1. V shed 4 bases, J shed 0 bases, and the junction held 5 bases outside the gene matches. CDR3 length: 14 residues. The germline V gene encodes CDR1 GTSNPN and CDR2 SVGIG (reference sequence). The CDR3 loop is CAWNLGQVNTEAFF. CDR3 coding DNA: TGTGCCTGGAACCTAGGACAGGTGAACACTGAAGCTTTCTTT.

This clone is medium-sized. V and J are TRBV7-9 and TRBJ2-1, with 9 bases matching TRBD2. CDR1 SEHNR and CDR2 FQNEAQ come from the germline V gene (reference sequence). V trimming: 1 base; J trimming: 2 bases; junction bases outside the gene matches: 6. The CDR3 contains 17 residues. The CDR3 region has the DNA TGTGCCAGCAGCTTAGAGCGGCTAGCGGGGACCTACAATGAGCAGTTCTTC. Translating it yields CASSLERLAGTYNEQFF.

This clone is labeled as medium-sized. The J gene is TRBJ2-7, the V gene TRBV30, with 7 bases aligning to TRBD2. Germline CDR1 is GTSNPN and CDR2 is SVGIG (reference sequence). CDR3 length: 16 residues. The J segment lost 2 bases and the V segment lost 4 bases, leaving 14 bases of the junction unmatched. The CDR3 spells CAWTPFGRANTYEQYF. The DNA of the CDR3 is TGTGCCTGGACCCCCTTTGGGAGGGCGAACACCTACGAGCAGTACTTC.

The chain carries TRBV6-6 and TRBJ1-5, with 10 bases fitting TRBD1. The CDR3 is made up of 15 amino acids. Germline V lookup: CDR1 MNHNY, CDR2 SVGAGI (reference sequence). With 6 bases clipped from V and 8 bases from J, the junction kept 10 bases outside the gene matches. The CDR3 DNA is TGTGCCAGCAGCCTAGGGACAGGGGATGTAGAGCCCCAGCATTTT. Protein sequence: CASSLGTGDVEPQHF.

V usage is TRBV27 and J usage is TRBJ1-4; D is perhaps TRBD1 (5 bases). Germline V gene lookup returns CDR1 MNHEY and CDR2 SMNVEV (reference sequence). The CDR3 is 14 amino acids. Trimming pared 7 bases from V and 5 bases from J, leaving 14 bases between. CDR3 amino acids: CASNMAGPNEKLFF. CDR3 in DNA: TGTGCCAGCAATATGGCGGGGCCCAATGAAAAACTGTTTTTT.

This chain joins TRBV29-1 and TRBJ2-2; TRBD1 aligns across 9 bases. CDR1 and CDR2 from the germline V gene are SQVTM and ANQGSEA. This CDR3 has 13 amino acids. Losses at the gene ends were 6 bases for V and 4 bases for J; bases not matched to a gene: 3. For the CDR3, the DNA is TGCAGCGTGCCGACAGGGGGCACCGGGGAGCTGTTTTTT. The encoded protein is CSVPTGGTGELFF.

The chain is built from TRBV11-3 and TRBJ2-3, with TRBD1 matching 9 bases. From germline, CDR1 is SGHNT and CDR2 YENEEA. Germline trimming cut 2 bases from V and 4 bases from J; bases unmatched to any gene: 4. The CDR3 covers 15 residues. CDR3 nucleotides: TGTGCCAGCAGCTTACGGACAGGGGATGCAGATACGCAGTATTTT. Protein sequence: CASSLRTGDADTQYF.

This clone was seen a handful of times. The chain links TRBV7-6 to TRBJ2-7; 12 nucleotides align to TRBD2. In germline, CDR1 is SGHVS, CDR2 FNYEAQ. With V trimmed by 5 bases and J by 6 bases, 8 bases remained unmatched. The CDR3 is made up of 15 amino acids. The CDR3 protein is CASSPSTSGSGEQYF. The CDR3, as DNA: TGTGCCAGCAGCCCCTCGACTAGCGGGAGTGGCGAGCAGTACTTC.

This clone was observed a handful of times. This chain connects TRBV4-1 to TRBJ2-7; D is possibly TRBD1 (6 bases). V was cut by 0 bases and J by 5 bases, with 17 bases left in between. The CDR3 loop spans 16 amino acids. CDR1 is MGHRA and CDR2 is YSYEKL in the germline V gene. CDR3 sequence (DNA): TGCGCCAGCAGCCAAGATCTAAGTTCGGCAGGGGACGAGCAGTACTTC. Translation gives CASSQDLSSAGDEQYF.

The chain uses TRBV4-3 and TRBJ1-1; TRBD1 matches at 8 bases. V lost 0 bases and J lost 0; bases outside the gene matches: 9. The CDR3 consists of 18 residues. The germline gives CDR1 LGHNA, CDR2 YSLEER. In DNA, the CDR3 is TGCGCCAGCAGCCAAGAGCAGGGGGCGTGGGGGATGAACACTGAAGCTTTCTTT. The encoded protein is CASSQEQGAWGMNTEAFF.

J is TRBJ1-1 and V is TRBV4-2; D possibly corresponds to TRBD1 (5 bases). V lost 0 bases to trimming and J lost 10 bases, with 12 bases between them. Germline values: CDR1 LGHNA, CDR2 YNFKEQ. The CDR3 spans 13 residues. The CDR3 bases are TGTGCCAGCAGCCAAGACCCAGGGAAGTTAGCTTTCTTT. Its protein is CASSQDPGKLAFF.

The chain employs TRBV7-8 and TRBJ2-5, with 8 bases aligning to TRBD1. Germline V gives CDR1 SGHVS, CDR2 FQNEAQ. This CDR3 region has 15 residues. Losses at the gene ends were 4 bases for V and 5 bases for J; bases not matched to a gene: 9. Here the CDR3 DNA reads TGTGCCAGCAGCTATCGGACAGGGCGGGGCGAGACCCAGTACTTC. This gives the protein CASSYRTGRGETQYF.

This sequence joins TRBV14 and TRBJ1-2, with D unresolved. The CDR3 loop spans 16 amino acids. Germline lookup yields CDR1 SGHDN and CDR2 FVKESK. V was pared by 4 bases and J by 4 bases, with 19 bases between. The CDR3 loop reads CASSPKSGRGLYGYTF. DNA of the CDR3: TGTGCCAGCAGCCCTAAGAGCGGTCGAGGTCTCTATGGCTACACCTTC. The entire variable domain, with the rest obtained from reference TRBV14 and TRBJ1-2, is as follows: EAGVTQFPSHSVIEKGQTVTLRCDPISGHDNLYWYRRVMGKEIKFLLHFVKESKQDESGMPNNRFLAERTGGTYSTLKVQPAELEDSGVYFCASSPKSGRGLYGYTFGSGTRLTVV.

This rearrangement joins TRBV6-5 to TRBJ1-1; TRBD1 might be the D (5 bases). Germline values: CDR1 MNHEY, CDR2 SVGAGI. This CDR3 is 15 amino acids long. V was cut by 6 bases and J by 0 bases, with 14 bases left in between. The chain's CDR3 is CASSRQPSLNTEAFF. The CDR3 DNA reads as TGTGCCAGCAGCCGACAGCCATCCTTGAACACTGAAGCTTTCTTT.

The V and J genes are TRBV29-1 and TRBJ1-1, with TRBD1 identical over 7 bases. This CDR3 has 12 amino acids. V lost 4 bases, J lost 5 bases, and 4 bases stayed unmatched. Germline loops: CDR1 SQVTM, CDR2 ANQGSEA. The DNA of the CDR3 is TGCAGCGTTGGAGGGACAGCGACTGAAGCTTTCTTT. It translates to CSVGGTATEAFF. Filled out from reference TRBV29-1 and TRBJ1-1, the complete variable domain reads SAVISQKPSRDICQRGTSLTIQCQVDSQVTMMFWYRQQPGQSLTLIATANQGSEATYESGFVIDKFPISRPNLTFSTLTVSNMSPEDSSIYLCSVGGTATEAFFGQGTRLTVV.

V usage is TRBV6-6 and J usage is TRBJ2-1; D might be TRBD2 (6 bases). The CDR3 covers 13 residues. With 5 bases removed from V and 4 bases from J, the gap between germline ends came to 9 bases. Looked up from germline, CDR1 is MNHNY and CDR2 is SVGAGI (reference sequence). The DNA of the CDR3 is TGTGCCAGCAGTGTTAGCGGATACAATGAGCAGTTCTTC. This codes for CASSVSGYNEQFF.

J is TRBJ2-1 and V is TRBV6-5, with D perhaps TRBD1 (6 bases). The V and J ends lost 2 bases and 3 bases respectively, with 11 bases between them. The CDR3 loop spans 15 amino acids. Germline V CDR1 and CDR2: MNHEY, SVGAGI. CDR3 nucleotides: TGTGCCAGCAGTTACCTCCCACAGGGCTACAATGAGCAGTTCTTC. Its protein product is CASSYLPQGYNEQFF.

This clone is classed as medium-sized. The V call is TRBV28, the J call TRBJ1-1, with 12 bases that match TRBD1. Germline V gene lookup returns CDR1 MDHEN and CDR2 SYDVKM. The CDR3 is 17 amino acids. V gave up 4 bases and J gave up 5 bases; unmatched junction bases: 11. CDR3 protein: CASSSPRDRGRWTEAFF. The CDR3 coding sequence is TGTGCCAGCAGTTCCCCGCGGGACAGGGGGCGGTGGACTGAAGCTTTCTTT.

This chain links TRBV7-9 with TRBJ2-1, with 8 bases lining up with TRBD2. The CDR3 has 15 residues. J was trimmed by 7 bases and V by 7 bases; bases with no gene match: 12. Per the germline V gene, CDR1 is SEHNR and CDR2 is FQNEAQ (reference sequence). Written as DNA, the CDR3 is TGTGCCAGCACCCCCCCGGGACTAGGGGTAAATGAGCAGTTCTTC. The encoded protein is CASTPPGLGVNEQFF.

The chain links TRBV7-8 to TRBJ1-6; unclear D gene. The CDR3 covers 16 residues. Germline CDR1 SGHVS, CDR2 FQNEAQ. Deletions cut 7 bases from V and 2 bases from J, with 15 bases between. CDR3 in amino acids: CASITTGRAYNSPLHF. The CDR3 coding sequence is TGTGCCAGCATCACTACGGGGAGGGCCTATAATTCACCCCTCCACTTT.

The J gene is TRBJ2-2, the V gene TRBV7-3, with a weak D call TRBD1 (5 bases). The germline CDR1 and CDR2 sequences are SGHTA and FQGTGA. The V and J ends lost 5 bases and 4 bases respectively, with 11 bases between them. This CDR3 has 14 residues. CDR3 bases: TGTGCCAGCAGCCCTAGGGGAAGCACCGGGGAGCTGTTTTTT. Translating it yields CASSPRGSTGELFF.

The chain joins TRBV19 to TRBJ2-3; TRBD2 matches at 14 bases. This CDR3 contains 16 residues. Germline CDR1 reads LNHDA; CDR2 reads SQIVND (reference sequence). J lost 4 bases, V lost 5 bases, and 5 bases had no gene match. DNA for the CDR3: TGTGCCAGTAGTGGGACTAGCGGGAGTTCCTCAGATACGCAGTATTTT. Protein product: CASSGTSGSSSDTQYF.